The 31 T cell receptor beta chains presented below share a single source sample, sequenced in a study of siplizumab effects on memory and regulatory T cells. The protocol was immunoSEQ multiplex PCR, while the TCRdb copy is restricted to in-frame clones and leaves out a portion. This repertoire shows about 72,000 clones, about 90% found once; its top ten account for roughly 30%. Sequenced material: CD8+ T cells sorted from blood. These receptors all come from a human donor in good health.

This clone was observed a handful of times. This sequence joins TRBV6-5 and TRBJ2-7; 9 positions agree with TRBD2. Trimming removed 6 bases from V and 0 bases from J; junction bases left unmatched: 6. Germline-derived CDR1 and CDR2 are MNHEY and SVGAGI. This CDR3 comprises 15 residues. CDR3 bases: TGTGCCAGCAGCGCTCTAGCGGGGAGCTCCTACGAGCAGTACTTC. This sequence encodes CASSALAGSSYEQYF.

The chain couples TRBV6-5 to TRBJ1-5, with 7 bases matching TRBD1. CDR3 length equals 15 residues. Germline CDR1 MNHEY, CDR2 SVGAGI. The V and J ends lost 7 bases and 0 bases, in that order; junction bases with no gene match: 6. CDR3 sequence: CASTDRDTSNQPQHF. The CDR3 nucleotides read TGTGCCAGCACCGACAGGGATACTAGCAATCAGCCCCAGCATTTT.

The rearrangement uses TRBV6-5 and TRBJ2-7, with D possibly TRBD2 on 6 matching bases. Germline values: CDR1 MNHEY, CDR2 SVGAGI. The V and J ends lost 2 bases and 5 bases respectively, with 13 bases between them. The CDR3 spans 14 residues. In DNA form, the CDR3 reads TGTGCCAGCAGTTACCCCGGGACTGTCCACGAGCAGTACTTC. Its translation is CASSYPGTVHEQYF.

This chain uses TRBV5-6 with TRBJ2-7; 10 nucleotides align to TRBD2. The CDR3 length is 19 residues. Trimming took 5 bases from V and 2 from J; bases not matched to a gene: 19. Germline assignment: CDR1 SGHDT and CDR2 YYEEEE. The CDR3 coding sequence is TGTGCCAGCAGTCCCTCTCCCCTAGCGGGAGTTGGTTCTACCTACGAGCAGTACTTC. Encoded protein: CASSPSPLAGVGSTYEQYF.

This clone was counted once. Written as DNA, the CDR3 is TGCGCCAGCAGCCAATTGGGAGACAATGAGCAGTTCTTC. Its translation is CASSQLGDNEQFF. This chain links TRBV4-1 with TRBJ2-1; TRBD2 is a possible D gene (5 bases). The V gene lost 2 bases and the J gene lost 5 bases, with 7 bases spanning the gap. Germline V CDR1 and CDR2: MGHRA, YSYEKL. This CDR3 comprises 13 residues.

The rearrangement joins TRBV19 to TRBJ1-1, with D perhaps matching TRBD1 (5 bases). CDR3 length: 13 amino acids. Germline-derived CDR1 and CDR2 are LNHDA and SQIVND (reference sequence). The germline V and J ends were trimmed by 2 bases and 5 bases, with 9 bases remaining between them. The DNA of the CDR3 is TGTGCCAGTAGTATACAGGGAGAAACTGAAGCTTTCTTT. Amino acids: CASSIQGETEAFF.

The chain has TRBV25-1 and TRBJ2-7; no reliable D call. The V end was cut by 6 bases, the J end by 1 base, with 10 bases between. The length of the CDR3 is 13 residues. CDR1 and CDR2 (germline): MGHDK, SYGVNS. The CDR3 loop reads CASRSTASYEQYF. CDR3 nucleotide sequence: TGTGCCAGCAGATCGACGGCATCCTACGAGCAGTACTTC.

V gene TRBV4-1 combines with J gene TRBJ2-2; 8 nucleotides line up with TRBD2. The germline V gene has CDR1 MGHRA and CDR2 YSYEKL. CDR3 size: 16 residues. The V segment lost 0 bases and the J segment 3 bases; nucleotides outside the gene matches: 3. This CDR3 reads CASSQDYGGDTGELFF. The CDR3 region has the DNA TGCGCCAGCAGCCAAGATTACGGGGGGGACACCGGGGAGCTGTTTTTT.

The gene calls are TRBV7-9 and TRBJ1-1; the match to TRBD1 covers 7 bases. This CDR3 has 17 amino acids. Germline values: CDR1 SEHNR, CDR2 FQNEAQ (reference sequence). The J segment lost 3 bases and the V segment lost 4 bases, leaving 14 bases of the junction unmatched. The CDR3 nucleotides read TGTGCCAGCAGCTCAACTACAGGGGCCCCCCCCGACACTGAAGCTTTCTTT. Amino acids: CASSSTTGAPPDTEAFF. The whole variable domain, remainder taken from reference TRBV7-9 and TRBJ1-1, is DTGVSQNPRHKITKRGQNVTFRCDPISEHNRLYWYRQTLGQGPEFLTYFQNEAQLEKSRLLSDRFSAERPKGSFSTLEIQRTEQGDSAMYLCASSSTTGAPPDTEAFFGQGTRLTVV.

The chain employs TRBV6-5 and TRBJ2-5; possible D gene TRBD1, 6 bases. This CDR3 is 15 amino acids long. Trimming took off 1 base at V and 0 bases at J, with 9 bases between the two ends. The germline gives CDR1 MNHEY, CDR2 SVGAGI. DNA of the CDR3: TGTGCCAGCAGTTACTATAGGGACAACCAAGAGACCCAGTACTTC. Translated: CASSYYRDNQETQYF.

This clone has just one count. V and J are TRBV6-5 and TRBJ2-7; the match to TRBD1 covers 7 bases. With V trimmed by 0 bases and J by 3 bases, 2 bases remained unmatched. Germline loops: CDR1 MNHEY, CDR2 SVGAGI. The CDR3 covers 14 residues. The CDR3 DNA is TGTGCCAGCAGTTACTCCTCAGGGGGCTACGAGCAGTACTTC. Translating it yields CASSYSSGGYEQYF.

This clone was detected only once. The chain carries TRBV7-9 and TRBJ2-1, with 9 bases lining up with TRBD2. J gave up 5 bases and V 5 bases, and 10 bases lay outside the gene matches. The CDR3 covers 16 residues. Germline assignment: CDR1 SEHNR and CDR2 FQNEAQ (reference sequence). CDR3: CASSRGPSGNHNEQFF. The CDR3 bases are TGTGCCAGCAGCCGGGGGCCTAGCGGGAACCACAATGAGCAGTTCTTC.

The chain combines TRBV6-5 with TRBJ2-2; possibly TRBD2 for D (6 bases). From germline, CDR1 is MNHEY and CDR2 SVGAGI. The CDR3 length is 15 residues. The germline V and J ends were trimmed by 2 bases and 0 bases, with 7 bases remaining between them. CDR3 DNA: TGTGCCAGCAGTTACGGAGGGCCGAACACCGGGGAGCTGTTTTTT. Its protein product is CASSYGGPNTGELFF.

As DNA, the CDR3 is TGTGCCAGCAGTCTAATGGGGGGAGAAGCTTTCTTT. This gives the protein CASSLMGGEAFF. V usage is TRBV27 and J usage is TRBJ1-1; D may be TRBD1 (5 bases). V was clipped by 5 bases and J by 8 bases, with 12 bases between them. The CDR3 has 12 residues. Germline V gene sequence: CDR1 MNHEY, CDR2 SMNVEV (reference sequence).

The V gene is TRBV2, the J gene TRBJ1-2; no firm D call. The CDR3 is 12 amino acids. CDR1 is SNHLY and CDR2 is FYNNEI in the germline V gene. V was trimmed by 4 bases and J by 6 bases, leaving 9 bases between them. In DNA form, the CDR3 reads TGTGCCAGCAGTGTATACGCGAATGGCTACACCTTC. This gives the protein CASSVYANGYTF.

CDR3 nucleotides: TGTGCCAGCAGCCCTTGGTCCTACGAGCAGTACTTC. It codes for CASSPWSYEQYF. The chain employs TRBV7-9 and TRBJ2-7, with no clear D. The CDR3 loop spans 12 amino acids. V was pared by 5 bases and J by 1 base, with 6 bases between. The germline CDR1 and CDR2 sequences are SEHNR and FQNEAQ (reference sequence).

CDR3 coding DNA: TGCGCCAGCAGCCAGCCCGGGACAGTCTATAGTAATCAGCCCCAGCATTTT. Amino acids: CASSQPGTVYSNQPQHF. J is TRBJ1-5 and V is TRBV4-1, with TRBD1 matching 7 bases. The trim removed 3 bases at V and 4 bases at J, leaving 12 bases unmatched. Germline CDR1 reads MGHRA; CDR2 reads YSYEKL. This CDR3 contains 17 residues.

This clone has only a few counts. V gene TRBV19 combines with J gene TRBJ1-4; D is uncertain. The V gene's germline CDR1 is LNHDA and CDR2 SQIVND (reference sequence). There are 13 residues in the CDR3. The V end lost 8 bases, the J end lost 7 bases, and 14 bases lay between the germline ends. The CDR3 protein is CASDSLPGEKLFF. The CDR3 DNA reads TGTGCCAGTGACTCCCTTCCCGGTGAAAAACTGTTTTTT.

This rearrangement joins TRBV19 to TRBJ2-7; the D gene is possibly TRBD1 (5 bases). Germline V gene data show CDR1 as LNHDA and CDR2 as SQIVND (reference sequence). Between the trimmed V and J ends, which lost 4 bases and 2 bases, there was a span of 12 bases. The CDR3 runs to 14 residues. The CDR3: CASSTADRTYEQYF. In DNA, the CDR3 is TGTGCCAGTAGTACCGCAGACAGAACCTACGAGCAGTACTTC.

The rearrangement uses TRBV5-4 and TRBJ2-5, with 7 bases that match TRBD1. The germline CDR1 and CDR2 sequences are SGHNT and YYREEE (reference sequence). Trimming took 3 bases from V and 1 from J; bases not matched to a gene: 12. The CDR3 runs 17 residues. The CDR3, as DNA: TGTGCCAGCAGCTCCGCCCCGACAGGGTTGCCCCAAGAGACCCAGTACTTC. The encoded protein is CASSSAPTGLPQETQYF.

This chain uses TRBV6-5 with TRBJ2-5; D is perhaps TRBD2 (6 bases). CDR1 is MNHEY and CDR2 is SVGAGI in the germline V gene. V shed 8 bases and J shed 2 bases, with 12 bases lying between them. This CDR3 is built from 13 residues. CDR3 bases: TGTGCCAGCTTAAGGCGGGGTCAAGAGACCCAGTACTTC. This encodes CASLRRGQETQYF.

The J gene is TRBJ2-7, the V gene TRBV7-9; the D is unclear. CDR1 and CDR2 from the germline V gene are SEHNR and FQNEAQ (reference sequence). This CDR3 is built from 15 residues. V lost 4 bases and J lost 0, with 13 bases in between. The CDR3, as DNA: TGTGCCAGCAGCTCTGGGGATAAGAGCTCCTACGAGCAGTACTTC. Translating it yields CASSSGDKSSYEQYF.

This clone was observed many times. The rearrangement joins TRBV29-1 to TRBJ2-2; possibly TRBD2 for D (6 bases). V gave up 6 bases and J gave up 4 bases, with 9 bases separating them. The V gene's germline CDR1 is SQVTM and CDR2 ANQGSEA. There are 12 residues in the CDR3. The CDR3 region has the DNA TGCAGCGTCACGACTAGCACCGGGGAGCTGTTTTTT. This encodes CSVTTSTGELFF.

This rearrangement joins TRBV28 to TRBJ2-3; perhaps TRBD1 as D (6 bases). CDR3 length equals 15 residues. Germline V gene sequence: CDR1 MDHEN, CDR2 SYDVKM. Trimming left V 6 bases short and J 6 bases short, with 19 bases between. For the CDR3, the DNA is TGTGCCAGCAGGGGAAACGACAGGTGGCGGGATACGCAGTATTTT. It encodes CASRGNDRWRDTQYF.

The chain combines TRBV30 with TRBJ2-5, with D possibly being TRBD1 or TRBD2 (5 bases each). The CDR3 spans 13 residues. The germline V gene encodes CDR1 GTSNPN and CDR2 SVGIG (reference sequence). Trimming removed 5 bases at V and 2 bases at J, with 12 bases between. The CDR3 is CAWARDGQETQYF. For the CDR3, the DNA is TGTGCCTGGGCCCGGGACGGTCAAGAGACCCAGTACTTC.

The V call is TRBV4-2, the J call TRBJ2-1; either TRBD1 or TRBD2 may fit D (5 bases each). This CDR3 has 17 residues. Germline V CDR1 and CDR2: LGHNA, YNFKEQ. V was clipped by 1 base and J by 0 bases, with 13 bases between them. The DNA for the CDR3 is TGTGCCAGCAGCCAAGCTTCGGGGCTTGACTCCTACAATGAGCAGTTCTTC. Translation gives CASSQASGLDSYNEQFF.

This sequence joins TRBV5-6 and TRBJ1-2; D is ambiguous. The germline gives CDR1 SGHDT, CDR2 YYEEEE. The CDR3 runs 15 residues. The ends were cut back, 2 bases at V and 4 bases at J, with 15 bases in the middle. The CDR3 is CASSFEKGIGYGYTF. The DNA for the CDR3 is TGTGCCAGCAGCTTTGAGAAAGGGATAGGCTATGGCTACACCTTC.

This clone appeared a single time. The genes are TRBV29-1 and TRBJ2-7; maybe TRBD2 (6 bases). The V gene lost 0 bases and the J gene lost 3 bases, with 15 bases spanning the gap. Looked up from germline, CDR1 is SQVTM and CDR2 is ANQGSEA. The CDR3 has 15 amino acids. The CDR3 bases are TGCAGCGTTGAAGACCAGACTAGACCGGACTACGAGCAGTACTTC. It encodes CSVEDQTRPDYEQYF.

The chain employs TRBV7-9 and TRBJ2-7; a possible D gene is TRBD2 (5 bases). Trimming cost V 7 bases and J 1 base, with 17 bases left between them. This CDR3 region has 15 residues. CDR1 SEHNR and CDR2 FQNEAQ come from the germline V gene (reference sequence). The chain's CDR3 is CASTSTSRSSYEQYF. The CDR3 DNA follows: TGTGCCAGCACGAGTACTAGTCGTAGTTCCTACGAGCAGTACTTC.

The chain has TRBV4-1 and TRBJ2-7; 9 positions agree with TRBD1. CDR3 length equals 15 residues. With 5 bases clipped from V and 3 bases from J, the junction kept 8 bases outside the gene matches. CDR1 is MGHRA, CDR2 YSYEKL, per germline. The CDR3 here is CASSILLGQGYEQYF. CDR3 nucleotides: TGCGCCAGCAGCATATTGTTGGGACAGGGCTACGAGCAGTACTTC.

The chain employs TRBV10-3 and TRBJ1-2; no clear D gene. V lost 10 bases, J lost 8 bases, and 20 bases lay in between. This CDR3 is 13 amino acids long. The germline V gene has CDR1 ENHRY and CDR2 SYGVKD. CDR3 bases: TGTGCCACCTTGACTGAGCCTGATGTCGGCTACACCTTC. Its protein is CATLTEPDVGYTF.